Given below is one T cell receptor beta chain in context. Its antigen is unidentified. Using its own MiXCR run on the RT-PCR reads, TCRdb lists one record per CDR3 protein. The sample carries hundreds of thousands of distinct CDR3 sequences, around 14% recorded once. The data were taken from a study of response to subunit inactivated influenza vaccine. General study points: Every seasonal influenza vaccination brings in few new T cells, the authors suggested.

Germline V CDR1 and CDR2: SGHVS, FQNEAQ. Between the trimmed V and J ends, which lost 5 bases and 0 bases, there was a span of 11 bases. The CDR3 contains 14 residues. The sample here was PBMCs from blood, taken 11 to 12 days after vaccination. This TCR derives from a man aged 45-65 years who received an inactivated influenza vaccine. The chain uses TRBV7-8 and TRBJ2-7; D is unresolved. CDR3 DNA: TGTGCCAGCAGCCGGGTCGGAAGCTCCTACGAGCAGTACTTC. This encodes CASSRVGSSYEQYF.